The sequence of this TCR beta chain was determined in a study of cytomegalovirus exposure and HLA in healthy donors. Study summary: Earlier work reported 117 million unique TCR beta sequences from about 170 million T cells. Study-wide results and caveats: Later analysis placed DRB1 highest and HLA-C lowest in TCR association rates, which differed by HLA locus. Judged likely to be a sequencing artifact was a cluster of highly shared sequence variants.

Worth noting for this clone: What it binds is unknown.

Germline CDR1 is MNHEY and CDR2 is SVGAGI. V lost 6 bases to trimming and J lost 4 bases, with 7 bases between them. This CDR3 region has 12 residues. A multiplex PCR was run with 60 Vbeta primers and 13 Jbeta primers. TCRdb's copy holds only in-frame clones and misses some; the assay was immunoSEQ multiplex PCR. Here the sample spans approximately 150,000 clones, over 70% being singletons. The sequenced material came from PBMCs. This clonotype was sampled from a woman in her forties in good health and CMV-seropositive. This chain uses TRBV6-5 with TRBJ1-3; D possibly corresponds to TRBD1 (5 bases). The CDR3 DNA is TGTGCCAGCAGAGGACAAGGAAACACCATATATTTT. Translation: CASRGQGNTIYF.